One and the same sample provided the 10 T cell receptor beta chains below, sequenced in a study of metastatic and nonmetastatic thyroid tumors. Among the patients, none had received any treatment before thyroid surgery. TCRdb re-clonotyped the PCR reads via MiXCR. This sample has roughly 16,000 clones; about 23% occur once, and the top ten carry about 10%. The sample consisted of adjacent normal tissue. These receptors originate from a female donor with papillary thyroid cancer or a benign thyroid nodule (not recorded which). Some clones in this sample may be carry-over from other donors' samples.

The rearrangement uses TRBV5-1 and TRBJ2-1, with TRBD2 identical over 11 bases. CDR1 is SGHRS, CDR2 YFSETQ, per germline. CDR3 length equals 14 residues. Trimming took 7 bases from V and 7 from J; bases not matched to a gene: 7. CDR3 residues: CASSPGLADNEQFF. CDR3 coding DNA: TGCGCCAGCTCACCGGGACTAGCGGATAATGAGCAGTTCTTC. Filled out from reference TRBV5-1 and TRBJ2-1, the complete variable domain reads KAGVTQTPRYLIKTRGQQVTLSCSPISGHRSVSWYQQTPGQGLQFLFEYFSETQRNKGNFPGRFSGRQFSNSRSEMNVSTLELGDSALYLCASSPGLADNEQFFGPGTRLTVL.

The sample holds a few counts of this clone. The gene calls are TRBV6-5 and TRBJ2-7; unclear D gene. Germline V gene data show CDR1 as MNHEY and CDR2 as SVGAGI. V shed 2 bases and J shed 1 base, with 6 bases lying between them. The CDR3 extends over 13 amino acids. The CDR3, as DNA: TGTGCCAGCAGTTACGTGGGGTCCTACGAGCAGTACTTC. Its protein is CASSYVGSYEQYF.

This clone has more than one count but fewer than ten. A much larger clone lies a single base off, so this may be a read error. Other nucleotide sequences in the sample specify the same CDR3. V gene TRBV6-2 or TRBV6-3 combines with J gene TRBJ2-7; the match to TRBD1 covers 8 bases. Trimming cost V 4 bases and J 6 bases; bases outside gene matches: 5. CDR3 length: 13 residues. Germline V gene data show CDR1 as MNHEY and CDR2 as SVGEGT. This CDR3 reads CASSFGTGSEQYF. The CDR3 DNA reads as TGTGCCAGCAGTTTTGGGACAGGTTCCGAGCAGTACTTC.

V usage is TRBV3-1 and J usage is TRBJ2-7; D remains ambiguous. The CDR3 runs to 14 residues. CDR1 and CDR2 (germline): LGHDT, YNNKEL (reference sequence). V dropped 2 bases and J dropped 5 bases, with 13 bases sitting between them. In DNA, the CDR3 is TGTGCCAGCAGCCAAAGCCTTGTCGGAGACGAGCAGTACTTC. It codes for CASSQSLVGDEQYF.

The rearrangement links TRBV4-3 to TRBJ2-2, with 11 positions matching TRBD1. From germline, CDR1 is LGHNA and CDR2 YSLEER. The CDR3 length is 16 residues. V lost 5 bases, J lost 3 bases, and 5 bases stayed unmatched. In nucleotides, the CDR3 is TGCGCCAGCAGCGCCAGGACAGGGGGCGACACCGGGGAGCTGTTTTTT. It specifies CASSARTGGDTGELFF.

By share, this clone counts as medium-sized. J is TRBJ2-1 and V is TRBV28; no definite D call. Trimming removed 7 bases at V and 3 bases at J, with 4 bases between. The germline gives CDR1 MDHEN, CDR2 SYDVKM. This CDR3 has 11 amino acids. CDR3 nucleotide sequence: TGTGCCAGCACTCACTACAATGAGCAGTTCTTC. Translating it yields CASTHYNEQFF.

A few counts support this clone. The V gene is TRBV20-1, the J gene TRBJ1-6; TRBD1 matches 7 bases. CDR1 and CDR2 from the germline V gene are DFQATT and SNEGSKA (reference sequence). CDR3 size: 13 residues. With V trimmed by 1 base and J by 10 bases, 4 bases remained unmatched. The CDR3 here is CSARGQGRSPLHF. The CDR3 DNA reads TGCAGTGCTAGAGGACAGGGAAGGTCACCCCTCCACTTT.

Only a few counts were recorded for this clone. CDR3 nucleotides: TGTGCTAGTGGTTTTGCACCGGGGGAAGGCTACACCTTC. Amino acids: CASGFAPGEGYTF. The chain joins TRBV12-5 to TRBJ1-2, with a possible D match to TRBD1 (5 bases). Germline CDR1 LGHNT, CDR2 FRNRAP. The CDR3 runs 13 residues. Trimming cost V 3 bases and J 8 bases, with 13 bases left between them. The whole variable domain, remainder taken from reference TRBV12-5 and TRBJ1-2, is DARVTQTPRHKVTEMGQEVTMRCQPILGHNTVFWYRQTMMQGLELLAYFRNRAPLDDSGMPKDRFSAEMPDATLATLKIQPSEPRDSAVYFCASGFAPGEGYTFGSGTRLTVV.

This clone was picked up a small number of times. The genes are TRBV2 and TRBJ1-2; a possible D gene is TRBD1 (5 bases). Germline values: CDR1 SNHLY, CDR2 FYNNEI. Trimming removed 10 bases from V and 3 bases from J, with 15 bases in between. The CDR3 runs to 13 residues. The CDR3 DNA reads as TGTGCCACGACAGTGAACGTTCACTATGGCTACACCTTC. This encodes CATTVNVHYGYTF. Combining the CDR3 with reference TRBV2 and TRBJ1-2 gives the whole variable domain EPEVTQTPSHQVTQMGQEVILRCVPISNHLYFYWYRQILGQKVEFLVSFYNNEISEKSEIFDDQFSVERPDGSNFTLKIRSTKLEDSAMYFCATTVNVHYGYTFGSGTRLTVV.

This clone showed up just a few times. The chain recombines TRBV7-8 with TRBJ2-3; the D gene could be TRBD1 or TRBD2 (5 bases each). Trimming pared 3 bases from V and 4 bases from J, leaving 8 bases between. The germline gives CDR1 SGHVS, CDR2 FQNEAQ. This CDR3 comprises 13 residues. The CDR3 reads CASSLQGPDTQYF. CDR3 in DNA: TGTGCCAGCAGCTTGCAGGGACCAGATACGCAGTATTTT.